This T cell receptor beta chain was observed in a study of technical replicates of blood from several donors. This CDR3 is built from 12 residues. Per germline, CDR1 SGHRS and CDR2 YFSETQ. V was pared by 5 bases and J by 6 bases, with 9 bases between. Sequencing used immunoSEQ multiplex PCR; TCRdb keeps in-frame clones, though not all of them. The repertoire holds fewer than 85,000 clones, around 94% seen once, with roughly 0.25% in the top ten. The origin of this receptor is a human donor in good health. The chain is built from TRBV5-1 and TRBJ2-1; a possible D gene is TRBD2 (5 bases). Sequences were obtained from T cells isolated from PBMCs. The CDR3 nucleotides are TGCGCCAGCAGGCCGGGAAGCAATGAGCAGTTCTTC. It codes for CASRPGSNEQFF.